The present T cell receptor (beta chain) was sequenced within a study of blood T cell repertoires in COVID-19. Looking at the study overall: The United States, Italy and Spain were the sources of the acute and convalescent COVID-19 samples. PBMCs, B-cell-depleted T cells, or T cells provided the cDNA or gDNA that made up the material.

Original methodology: Estimates of nucleated cell counts were drawn from the amplification of reference gene primers. Sequencing was performed with immunoSEQ multiplex PCR; in TCRdb, only in-frame clones are kept and a portion is missing. V and J calls and clone size follow that table, whereas D and trimming were derived from the DNA. The data hold roughly 150,000 clones, with more than 75% observed a single time. Those enrolled in Seattle joined during active infection and were followed longitudinally afterward. CDR3 length: 19 residues. Per germline, CDR1 SGHTA and CDR2 FQGNSA. V was pared by 1 base and J by 0 bases, with 10 bases of the junction left unmatched.

The specimen sequenced was peripheral blood. The V gene is TRBV7-2, the J gene TRBJ2-1, with 9 bases that match TRBD2. The TCR sequence derives from a woman at least 80 years old with COVID-19, enrolled during active disease. CDR3 DNA sequence: TGTGCCAGCAGCTTAGGTGTCGGCGGGGGGGTAAGCTCCTACAATGAGCAGTTCTTC. It is translated as CASSLGVGGGVSSYNEQFF.